Below, 3 T cell receptor beta chains from the same sample are listed, as sequenced in a study of CD8+CD57+ T cells in acquired aplastic anemia. Patients included in sequencing had previously demonstrated CD8+CD57+ cell expansion by flow cytometry. Genomic DNA was employed as the template in profiling TCR beta VDJ and CDR3. MiXCR was run by TCRdb on the reads, yielding one entry per CDR3 protein. The sample lists about 98,000 distinct CDR3 sequences; about 63% were seen once. The sequencing input was sorted CD4+, CD8+, or CD8+CD57+ T cells (not recorded which) from PBMCs. The receptors stem from a human donor with aplastic anemia.

This rearrangement joins TRBV24-1 to TRBJ1-3; the D gene is possibly TRBD1 (6 bases). Trimming cost V 2 bases and J 3 bases, with 16 bases left between them. The CDR3 has 17 residues. Germline lookup yields CDR1 KGHDR and CDR2 SFDVKD. CDR3 protein: CATSDSTDRRDGNTIYF. As DNA, the CDR3 is TGTGCCACCAGTGATTCGACCGACAGGCGAGATGGAAACACCATATATTTT.

This clonotype was seen once. The chain links TRBV19 to TRBJ1-2, with no clear D. The germline CDR1 and CDR2 sequences are LNHDA and SQIVND (reference sequence). Trimming removed 9 bases from V and 8 bases from J, with 13 bases in between. The CDR3 has 11 residues. The CDR3 coding sequence is TGTGCCAGCCGAAACGCGGGCGGCTACACCTTC. This codes for CASRNAGGYTF.

This clonotype came up once. This chain connects TRBV10-3 to TRBJ1-2; TRBD1 matches 10 bases. Germline CDR1 reads ENHRY; CDR2 reads SYGVKD. The CDR3 runs to 13 residues. Trimming cost V 10 bases and J 7 bases; bases outside gene matches: 9. The DNA of the CDR3 is TGTGCCACCTGGGACAGGGGCGGCAGTGGCTACACCTTC. Its translation: CATWDRGGSGYTF.